The entry below gives a single T cell receptor beta chain sequence along with its context. These data come from a study of OX40 agonist ivuxolimab in advanced cancers. TCRdb's copy holds only in-frame clones and misses some; the assay was immunoSEQ multiplex PCR. The sample records approximately 74,000 clones, more than 75% being singletons. CDR3 length: 15 residues. V shed 4 bases and J shed 6 bases, with 16 bases lying between them. Germline V gene lookup returns CDR1 SGHRS and CDR2 YFSETQ. The receptor comes from an adult with an advanced solid tumor such as melanoma, head and neck, liver or kidney cancer. This specimen consisted of CD4+ or CD8+ T cells sorted from blood, obtained in a trial of the OX40 agonist ivuxolimab. The V call is TRBV5-1, the J call TRBJ2-2; D might be TRBD1 or TRBD2, each matching 6 bases. CDR3 DNA sequence: TGCGCCAGCAGCCGCGGACTGGAGGGGGCCGGGGAGCTGTTTTTT. Protein product: CASSRGLEGAGELFF.